This T cell receptor beta chain is from a study of graft-versus-host responses after intestinal transplantation. The overall study: Each patient got anti-thymocyte globulin induction, then tacrolimus and steroids for around 3 years.

Germline CDR1 is MNHEY and CDR2 is SVGAGI. The CDR3 contains 12 residues. Trimming shortened V by 7 bases and J by 4 bases, and 9 bases separated the two germline ends. Generated by immunoSEQ multiplex PCR, the TCRdb table keeps only in-frame clones and is missing some. The sample has 20,000 to 25,000 clones, approximately 94% seen once; the top ten hold roughly 0.5%. The receptor was isolated from a human patient who received an intestinal transplant, so some T cells may come from the graft donor. The rearrangement links TRBV6-5 to TRBJ2-3, with D possibly being TRBD2 (6 bases). The specimen was PBMCs, collected 156 days after intestinal transplant. The CDR3 spells CASTGSADTQYF. The CDR3 region has the DNA TGTGCCAGCACCGGGAGCGCAGATACGCAGTATTTT.